A single sample is the source of the 26 T cell receptor beta chains below, sequenced in a study of blood T cells in healthy people across ages. Primed by a sample-barcoded 5' primer and a J-beta primer mix, a second PCR proceeded for about 6 to 12 cycles. TCRdb reprocessed the 5' RACE reads with MiXCR, giving one entry per CDR3 protein. Among roughly 900,000 distinct CDR3 sequences, under 50% were seen once, and the ten largest hold roughly 13%. The sample was blood. The receptors stem from a man under 40 in good health.

V gene TRBV10-3 combines with J gene TRBJ2-5, with 7 bases lining up with TRBD2. The CDR3 runs to 16 residues. In germline, CDR1 is ENHRY, CDR2 SYGVKD. The trim removed 2 bases at V and 4 bases at J, leaving 10 bases unmatched. The CDR3 DNA reads TGTGCCATCAGTGAGACTAGCGCCGCAAGGAGAGAGACCCAGTACTTC. Its protein is CAISETSAARRETQYF.

This clonotype was seen only a few times. This chain uses TRBV6-4 with TRBJ2-3, with D hard to call. CDR3 length: 13 residues. Trimming took off 4 bases at V and 2 bases at J, with 7 bases between the two ends. Per the germline V gene, CDR1 is MRHNA and CDR2 is SNTAGT. The CDR3 bases are TGTGCCAGCAGTGGGGTAGCCACAGATACGCAGTATTTT. Translating it yields CASSGVATDTQYF.

V usage is TRBV7-2 and J usage is TRBJ2-7; 8 bases map to TRBD1. J lost 5 bases, V lost 5 bases, and 5 bases had no gene match. The CDR3 extends over 13 amino acids. CDR1 and CDR2 (germline): SGHTA, FQGNSA. CDR3 sequence (DNA): TGTGCCAGCAGCAGCACAGGGGGGCACGAGCAGTACTTC. Residues: CASSSTGGHEQYF.

The CDR3 DNA reads TGTGCCAGCAGCGAAGAGACAGGTGTGTCCTACGAGCAGTACTTC. As protein: CASSEETGVSYEQYF. The chain is built from TRBV7-2 and TRBJ2-7, with D perhaps matching TRBD1 (6 bases). Germline V lookup: CDR1 SGHTA, CDR2 FQGNSA. V gave up 5 bases and J gave up 1 base, with 15 bases separating them. This CDR3 contains 15 residues.

V gene TRBV7-2 combines with J gene TRBJ2-3, with TRBD2 as a possible D gene (5 bases). Germline values: CDR1 SGHTA, CDR2 FQGNSA. V shed 1 base and J shed 8 bases, with 19 bases lying between them. The CDR3 loop spans 16 amino acids. CDR3 residues: CASSLEHGAEGGTQYF. In nucleotides, the CDR3 is TGTGCCAGCAGCTTAGAACATGGAGCCGAGGGTGGTACGCAGTATTTT.

This clonotype was observed a handful of times. V and J are TRBV20-1 and TRBJ2-4; the D gene is possibly TRBD1 (5 bases). TRBJ2-7 matches the DNA end more closely, so the J call is doubtful. Per germline, CDR1 DFQATT and CDR2 SNEGSKA (reference sequence). The CDR3 is made up of 14 amino acids. CDR3 DNA sequence: TGCAGTGCTAGAGATTACCAGGGATCCTACGAGCAGTACTTC. Amino acids: CSARDYQGSYEQYF.

This clonotype came up once. The rearrangement uses TRBV3-1 and TRBJ2-7; D is perhaps TRBD2 (7 bases). TRBJ2-5 matches the DNA end more closely, so the J call is doubtful. Germline CDR1 and CDR2: LGHDT and YNNKEL (reference sequence). The CDR3 runs 16 residues. The CDR3 DNA reads as TGTGCCAGCAGCCCCCCAATTGGGGGGGCGCGGGAGACCCAGTACTTC. Protein product: CASSPPIGGARETQYF.

This rearrangement joins TRBV9 to TRBJ2-2; D gene unclear. Trimming cost V 1 base and J 4 bases, with 8 bases left between them. This CDR3 has 14 residues. Germline CDR1 SGDLS, CDR2 YYNGEE. CDR3 sequence reads: CASSVTRFTGELFF. For the CDR3, the DNA is TGTGCCAGCAGCGTAACACGGTTCACCGGGGAGCTGTTTTTT.

This clonotype was found a few times. J is TRBJ2-6 and V is TRBV6-2 or TRBV6-3, with 9 nucleotides matching TRBD1. The CDR3 is 17 residues long. With 0 bases clipped from V and 2 bases from J, the junction kept 2 bases outside the gene matches. Per the germline V gene, CDR1 is MNHEY and CDR2 is SVGEGT. The CDR3 DNA reads as TGTGCCAGCAGTTACTCGGGGACAGGGACTGGGGCCAACGTCCTGACTTTC. Encoded protein: CASSYSGTGTGANVLTF.

The gene calls are TRBV20-1 and TRBJ1-4; the D is unclear. The CDR3 length is 14 residues. V lost 6 bases and J 0 bases, leaving 11 bases between the germline ends. Looked up from germline, CDR1 is DFQATT and CDR2 is SNEGSKA (reference sequence). CDR3 in amino acids: CSARIGTTNEKLFF. CDR3 in DNA: TGCAGTGCGAGGATTGGGACAACTAATGAAAAACTGTTTTTT.

This clonotype was counted between two and nine times. CDR3 in amino acids: CASSVRQTGETQYF. The DNA for the CDR3 is TGTGCCAGCAGCGTGAGACAAACGGGAGAGACCCAGTACTTC. The rearrangement joins TRBV9 to TRBJ2-5; D is ambiguous. Deletions cut 2 bases from V and 4 bases from J, with 12 bases between. CDR1 and CDR2 from the germline V gene are SGDLS and YYNGEE. The CDR3 loop spans 14 amino acids.

This clonotype has only a few counts. J is TRBJ1-2 and V is TRBV21-1; TRBD1 is the table's D call and was not checked against the DNA. TRBV21-1 is a pseudogene segment. This CDR3 contains 14 residues. CDR3 amino acids: CASSKVGGGYGYTF. The CDR3 DNA is TGTGCCAGCAGCAAAGTGGGGGGGGGCTATGGCTACACCTTC.

There are many counts of this clonotype. V and J are TRBV6-5 and TRBJ2-1; no reliable D call. Germline CDR1 is MNHEY and CDR2 is SVGAGI. With 6 bases removed from V and 0 bases from J, the gap between germline ends came to 15 bases. The CDR3 extends over 16 amino acids. CDR3 DNA: TGTGCCAGCAGCTCCGGGCCTCCCAGCTCCTACAATGAGCAGTTCTTC. Its protein product is CASSSGPPSSYNEQFF.

The V and J genes are TRBV7-3 and TRBJ2-1, with 15 bases that match TRBD2. The trim removed 1 base at V and 0 bases at J, leaving 4 bases unmatched. This CDR3 spans 19 amino acids. Germline assignment: CDR1 SGHTA and CDR2 FQGTGA. Here the CDR3 DNA reads TGTGCCAGCAGCTTAATGGGGACTAGCGGGGGGTACTCCTACAATGAGCAGTTCTTC. Encoded protein: CASSLMGTSGGYSYNEQFF.

This chain links TRBV7-2 with TRBJ2-3, with D possibly being TRBD2 (5 bases). The CDR3 extends over 16 amino acids. Germline lookup yields CDR1 SGHTA and CDR2 FQGNSA. The V end was cut by 6 bases, the J end by 0 bases, with 16 bases between. CDR3 residues: CASSLARLASTDTQYF. As DNA, the CDR3 is TGTGCCAGCAGTCTAGCCCGACTGGCTAGCACAGATACGCAGTATTTT.

The chain recombines TRBV6-2 or TRBV6-3 with TRBJ2-1; 11 bases agree with TRBD1. The J call may be in error: the DNA end matches TRBJ2-7 better. The CDR3 has 16 residues. Germline V gene lookup returns CDR1 MNHEY and CDR2 SVGEGT. DNA for the CDR3: TGTGCCAGCAGGAGGGCAACCGGGACAGGGGGACACGAGCAGTACTTC. Protein sequence: CASRRATGTGGHEQYF.

This clonotype was seen more than once but under ten times. The V gene is TRBV29-1, the J gene TRBJ2-7; D possibly matches TRBD1 or TRBD2 (5 bases each). The germline CDR1 and CDR2 sequences are SQVTM and ANQGSEA. Deletions cut 6 bases from V and 7 bases from J, with 16 bases between. The CDR3 covers 12 residues. CDR3 protein: CSVAHGAHEQYF. CDR3 in DNA: TGCAGCGTAGCTCACGGGGCGCATGAGCAGTACTTC.

This chain connects TRBV3-1 to TRBJ2-2; the match to TRBD1 covers 9 bases. Germline CDR1 and CDR2: LGHDT and YNNKEL (reference sequence). CDR3 length: 14 amino acids. Losses at the gene ends were 3 bases for V and 5 bases for J; bases not matched to a gene: 1. The CDR3 DNA follows: TGTGCCAGCAGCCAGGGGACAGGGACCGGGGAGCTGTTTTTT. As protein: CASSQGTGTGELFF.

The rearrangement links TRBV30 to TRBJ2-7; D remains ambiguous. The V end was cut by 8 bases, the J end by 1 base, with 9 bases between. Germline CDR1 GTSNPN, CDR2 SVGIG (reference sequence). This CDR3 region has 11 residues. CDR3 in amino acids: CALDGSYEQYF. The DNA of the CDR3 is TGTGCCCTGGACGGTTCCTACGAGCAGTACTTC. Full variable domain (outside the CDR3, taken from reference TRBV30 and TRBJ2-7): SQTIHQWPATLVQPVGSPLSLECTVEGTSNPNLYWYRQAAGRGLQLLFYSVGIGQISSEVPQNLSASRPQDRQFILSSKKLLLSDSGFYLCALDGSYEQYFGPGTRLTVT.

The J gene is TRBJ2-7, the V gene TRBV6-2 or TRBV6-3, with a tentative D call TRBD2 (6 bases). The CDR3 is 14 residues long. V dropped 5 bases and J dropped 4 bases, with 15 bases sitting between them. Germline assignment: CDR1 MNHEY and CDR2 SVGEGT. The DNA for the CDR3 is TGTGCCAGCAGTAAAGGACGGGGGATTTACGAGCAGTACTTC. Translating gives CASSKGRGIYEQYF.

Remarks on this clonotype: This clone may be a read error of a much larger clone one base away. This chain uses TRBV5-1 with TRBJ2-2, with D possibly being TRBD1 (5 bases). V shed 4 bases and J shed 6 bases, with 22 bases lying between them. This CDR3 comprises 17 residues. Looked up from germline, CDR1 is SGHRS and CDR2 is YFSETQ. The CDR3 loop reads CASSPPPAQTTAGELFF. Here the CDR3 DNA reads TGCGCCAGCAGCCCCCCCCCGGCCCAGACGACAGCCGGGGAGCTGTTTTTT.

The rearrangement uses TRBV24-1 and TRBJ2-1; a weak D match, TRBD1 (6 bases). This CDR3 spans 15 amino acids. Germline V lookup: CDR1 KGHDR, CDR2 SFDVKD. Trimming took 3 bases from V and 3 from J, leaving 11 bases between them. In nucleotides, the CDR3 is TGTGCCACCAGTGATCCCGGACAGCTCTACAATGAGCAGTTCTTC. Translated, it gives CATSDPGQLYNEQFF.

This clonotype has more than one count but fewer than ten. The V and J genes are TRBV15 and TRBJ2-3; no firm D call. Trimming left V 6 bases short and J 0 bases short, with 16 bases between. CDR1 is LNHNV, CDR2 YYDKDF, per germline (reference sequence). The CDR3 length is 16 residues. As DNA, the CDR3 is TGTGCCACCAGTAGAAGGACCAGTAGGAGCACAGATACGCAGTATTTT. This codes for CATSRRTSRSTDTQYF. Combining the CDR3 with reference TRBV15 and TRBJ2-3 gives the whole variable domain DAMVIQNPRYQVTQFGKPVTLSCSQTLNHNVMYWYQQKSSQAPKLLFHYYDKDFNNEADTPDNFQSRRPNTSFCFLDIRSPGLGDTAMYLCATSRRTSRSTDTQYFGPGTRLTVL.

This clonotype was seen only a few times. V is TRBV29-1 and J is TRBJ1-2; tentatively, D is TRBD1 (5 bases). Trimming took 7 bases from V and 6 from J, leaving 12 bases between them. Germline V gene sequence: CDR1 SQVTM, CDR2 ANQGSEA. The length of the CDR3 is 11 residues. DNA of the CDR3: TGCAGCGCCCGACAGTTAGATGGCTACACCTTC. Amino acid sequence: CSARQLDGYTF.

The chain is built from TRBV2 and TRBJ1-4; D unclear. Germline lookup yields CDR1 SNHLY and CDR2 FYNNEI. CDR3 size: 15 residues. The V and J ends lost 5 bases and 7 bases respectively, with 17 bases between them. The CDR3 nucleotides read TGTGCCAGCAGTTTAACGATCTCCGGAGGTGAAAAACTGTTTTTT. Translation gives CASSLTISGGEKLFF.

The J gene is TRBJ1-6, the V gene TRBV7-9, with D possibly TRBD1 on 6 matching bases. CDR1 and CDR2 (germline): SEHNR, FQNEAQ (reference sequence). The length of the CDR3 is 14 residues. The V gene lost 8 bases and the J gene lost 6 bases, with 14 bases spanning the gap. CDR3 loop: CASSGGARNSPLHF. The CDR3 nucleotides are TGTGCCAGCTCCGGGGGGGCCCGTAATTCACCCCTCCACTTT.